This T cell receptor (beta chain) was observed in a study of Ad26.COV2.S vaccination and SARS-CoV-2 variants. The protocol was immunoSEQ multiplex PCR, while the TCRdb copy is restricted to in-frame clones and leaves out a portion. Of roughly 500,000 clones in the sample, 70% to 90% were seen once. Germline CDR1 MDHEN, CDR2 SYDVKM. Trimming pared 4 bases from V and 1 base from J, leaving 14 bases between. The CDR3 contains 16 residues. Specified treatment: some 20 received Ad26.COV2.S at low or high dose, single or two shots; about 5 received placebo; per-sample allocation not given. Day 63 after the first injection of vaccine or placebo was the sampling time.

This TCR came from a person aged 18 to 59 who received the Ad26.COV2.S COVID-19 vaccine or a placebo. The material sequenced was peripheral blood, taken in a trial of Ad26.COV2.S vaccine versus placebo. This chain uses TRBV28 with TRBJ2-1; possible D gene TRBD1, 6 bases. The DNA of the CDR3 is TGTGCCAGCAGTTCCACCTGGGACAAGTCCTACAATGAGCAGTTCTTC. Its protein product is CASSSTWDKSYNEQFF.